This passage covers 30 T cell receptor beta chains from one sample sequenced in a study of cytomegalovirus exposure and HLA in healthy donors. Some clones are missing from TCRdb's copy, which holds only in-frame ones; the method was immunoSEQ multiplex PCR. The sample lists roughly 100,000 clones, approximately 90% occurring once. Sequencing was done on a sample of PBMCs. The receptor source for this set is a woman aged 18-29 years in good health and CMV-seropositive.

This chain uses TRBV11-2 with TRBJ2-7, with 11 positions matching TRBD2. Per germline, CDR1 SGHAT and CDR2 FQNNGV. The V segment lost 0 bases and the J segment 4 bases; nucleotides outside the gene matches: 11. CDR3 size: 18 residues. CDR3 amino acids: CASSLDRGQLAGAYEQYF. In DNA, the CDR3 is TGTGCCAGCAGCTTAGACCGAGGCCAACTAGCGGGAGCATACGAGCAGTACTTC.

The chain couples TRBV29-1 to TRBJ1-3; D gene uncertain. Germline CDR1 SQVTM, CDR2 ANQGSEA. The CDR3 is made up of 13 amino acids. V lost 3 bases to trimming and J lost 0 bases, with 6 bases between them. CDR3 loop: CSVETDSGNTIYF. CDR3 coding DNA: TGCAGCGTTGAGACTGACTCTGGAAACACCATATATTTT.

The chain uses TRBV28 and TRBJ2-7, with a possible D match to TRBD1 (6 bases). This CDR3 region has 13 residues. Germline V lookup: CDR1 MDHEN, CDR2 SYDVKM. V was cut by 3 bases and J by 3 bases, with 9 bases left in between. As DNA, the CDR3 is TGTGCCAGCAGTTTGGTACAGGGCTACGAGCAGTACTTC. Its translation is CASSLVQGYEQYF. Based on the CDR3 plus reference TRBV28 and TRBJ2-7, the full variable domain is DVKVTQSSRYLVKRTGEKVFLECVQDMDHENMFWYRQDPGLGLRLIYFSYDVKMKEKGDIPEGYSVSREKKERFSLILESASTNQTSMYLCASSLVQGYEQYFGPGTRLTVT.

The chain couples TRBV5-1 to TRBJ2-5; D is unclear. The CDR3 runs to 12 residues. Trimming pared 5 bases from V and 2 bases from J, leaving 7 bases between. Per the germline V gene, CDR1 is SGHRS and CDR2 is YFSETQ. DNA of the CDR3: TGCGCCAGCAGTGAGATTCAAGAGACCCAGTACTTC. It translates to CASSEIQETQYF.

As regards this clone: The junction departs from the called germline gene at one end, perhaps through a read error. The chain carries TRBV5-1 and TRBJ1-1; 7 nucleotides align to TRBD1. The CDR3 covers 16 residues. Germline loops: CDR1 SGHRS, CDR2 YFSETQ. The CDR3 spells CASSLEGQARATSLSF. CDR3 sequence (DNA): TGCGCCAGCAGCTTGGAAGGACAGGCGAGGGCAACTAGTTTGAGTTTT. Full variable domain (rest looked up from reference TRBV5-1 and TRBJ1-1): KAGVTQTPRYLIKTRGQQVTLSCSPISGHRSVSWYQQTPGQGLQFLFEYFSETQRNKGNFPGRFSGRQFSNSRSEMNVSTLELGDSALYLCASSLEGQARATSLSFGQGTRLTVV.

A single count supports this clone. The gene calls are TRBV18 and TRBJ1-5, with a tentative D call TRBD1 (5 bases). Germline V gene data show CDR1 as KGHSH and CDR2 as LQKENI. Trimming pared 5 bases from V and 2 bases from J, leaving 16 bases between. This CDR3 spans 16 amino acids. In nucleotides, the CDR3 is TGTGCCAGCTCAACGGACAAGTCTTTTGGCAATCAGCCCCAGCATTTT. It encodes CASSTDKSFGNQPQHF. The entire variable domain, with the rest obtained from reference TRBV18 and TRBJ1-5, is as follows: NAGVMQNPRHLVRRRGQEARLRCSPMKGHSHVYWYRQLPEEGLKFMVYLQKENIIDESGMPKERFSAEFPKEGPSILRIQQVVRGDSAAYFCASSTDKSFGNQPQHFGDGTRLSIL.

The rearrangement joins TRBV6-1 to TRBJ2-1; possible D gene TRBD2, 6 bases. This CDR3 is built from 14 residues. Germline V CDR1 and CDR2: MNHNS, SASEGT. Trimming took 10 bases from V and 4 from J, leaving 17 bases between them. The CDR3 region has the DNA TGTGCCAATGAAGCGGGTGGCCCGTACAATGAGCAGTTCTTC. This gives the protein CANEAGGPYNEQFF.

This rearrangement joins TRBV19 to TRBJ2-7; 9 bases match TRBD2. Looked up from germline, CDR1 is LNHDA and CDR2 is SQIVND (reference sequence). This CDR3 has 16 amino acids. The trim removed 3 bases at V and 2 bases at J, leaving 8 bases unmatched. The CDR3 nucleotides are TGTGCCAGTAGTATTTCCGCGACTAGCGGTACCTACGAGCAGTACTTC. It specifies CASSISATSGTYEQYF.

The chain recombines TRBV5-6 with TRBJ1-4, with 7 bases matching TRBD1. V trimming: 0 bases; J trimming: 9 bases; junction bases outside the gene matches: 5. This CDR3 has 14 residues. Germline lookup yields CDR1 SGHDT and CDR2 YYEEEE. CDR3 in DNA: TGTGCCAGCAGCTTGGTTACAGGGGATCAAAAACTGTTTTTT. Encoded protein: CASSLVTGDQKLFF.

The chain joins TRBV6-5 to TRBJ2-3; TRBD2 is a possible D gene (7 bases). CDR1 MNHEY and CDR2 SVGAGI come from the germline V gene. The ends were cut back, 3 bases at V and 1 base at J, with 14 bases in the middle. This CDR3 region has 16 residues. The CDR3 loop reads CASSYSGGPGTDTQYF. CDR3 nucleotide sequence: TGTGCCAGCAGTTATTCCGGGGGGCCGGGCACAGATACGCAGTATTTT.

The chain employs TRBV19 and TRBJ2-3; TRBD1 aligns across 7 bases. V gave up 3 bases and J gave up 2 bases; unmatched junction bases: 5. The CDR3 runs 15 residues. Germline V gene sequence: CDR1 LNHDA, CDR2 SQIVND (reference sequence). Here the CDR3 reads CASSIDRVHTDTQYF. CDR3 DNA: TGTGCCAGTAGTATTGACAGGGTTCACACAGATACGCAGTATTTT.

V usage is TRBV19 and J usage is TRBJ1-5, with 7 positions matching TRBD1. This CDR3 has 15 amino acids. Trimming at V came to 0 bases and at J to 2 bases, leaving 1 base not matched to a gene. CDR1 and CDR2 (germline): LNHDA, SQIVND (reference sequence). CDR3 nucleotides: TGTGCCAGTAGTATAGATACAGGGGGCAATCAGCCCCAGCATTTT. It codes for CASSIDTGGNQPQHF.

The chain couples TRBV10-2 to TRBJ2-2; D gene unclear. The CDR3 spans 13 residues. CDR1 and CDR2 (germline): WSHSY, SAAADI. V was clipped by 7 bases and J by 0 bases, with 6 bases between them. DNA for the CDR3: TGCGCCAGCATTTTCGCGAACACCGGGGAGCTGTTTTTT. Encoded protein: CASIFANTGELFF.

CDR3 amino acids: CASRSGITYEQYF. CDR3 DNA: TGTGCCAGCAGGAGCGGGATAACCTACGAGCAGTACTTC. The rearrangement joins TRBV27 to TRBJ2-7; 7 bases line up with TRBD2. The V gene's germline CDR1 is MNHEY and CDR2 SMNVEV (reference sequence). Unmatched junction bases numbered 4, after V lost 6 bases and J lost 2 bases. The CDR3 is 13 amino acids.

The CDR3 region has the DNA TGCAGCGTCGGGGACAGGGAGGGGAATGGCTACACCTTC. It is translated as CSVGDREGNGYTF. The V and J genes are TRBV29-1 and TRBJ1-2; 9 bases agree with TRBD1. Germline values: CDR1 SQVTM, CDR2 ANQGSEA. The CDR3 has 13 residues. With V trimmed by 6 bases and J by 6 bases, 8 bases remained unmatched.

The chain recombines TRBV7-9 with TRBJ2-3; D is perhaps TRBD2 (5 bases). The germline V gene has CDR1 SEHNR and CDR2 FQNEAQ (reference sequence). Deletions cut 4 bases from V and 3 bases from J, with 11 bases between. This CDR3 region has 14 residues. The CDR3 spells CASSSAGITDTQYF. The CDR3 nucleotides read TGTGCCAGCAGCTCGGCCGGGATTACAGATACGCAGTATTTT. The full variable domain, with the rest looked up from reference TRBV7-9 and TRBJ2-3, is DTGVSQNPRHKITKRGQNVTFRCDPISEHNRLYWYRQTLGQGPEFLTYFQNEAQLEKSRLLSDRFSAERPKGSFSTLEIQRTEQGDSAMYLCASSSAGITDTQYFGPGTRLTVL.

This clone has just a few counts. The rearrangement links TRBV4-1 to TRBJ1-3; a possible D gene is TRBD1 (5 bases). With 10 bases removed from V and 4 bases from J, the gap between germline ends came to 11 bases. This CDR3 region has 12 residues. Germline V CDR1 and CDR2: MGHRA, YSYEKL. The CDR3 loop is CATGGSGNTIYF. The CDR3 DNA follows: TGCGCCACGGGGGGTTCAGGAAACACCATATATTTT.

This clone was detected once. V is TRBV9 and J is TRBJ2-7, with D possibly being TRBD2 (5 bases). The length of the CDR3 is 14 residues. V lost 3 bases, J lost 5 bases, and 15 bases lay in between. Germline values: CDR1 SGDLS, CDR2 YYNGEE. CDR3 coding DNA: TGTGCCAGCAGCGCGCAACTAGTTACCCACGAGCAGTACTTC. It yields the protein CASSAQLVTHEQYF.

The chain has TRBV2 and TRBJ2-1; TRBD1 aligns across 11 bases. CDR1 is SNHLY, CDR2 FYNNEI, per germline. The CDR3 runs 15 residues. The J segment lost 2 bases and the V segment lost 5 bases, leaving 2 bases of the junction unmatched. The CDR3: CASSLGQGAYNEQFF. CDR3 bases: TGTGCCAGCAGTCTGGGACAGGGGGCCTACAATGAGCAGTTCTTC. The whole variable domain, remainder taken from reference TRBV2 and TRBJ2-1, is EPEVTQTPSHQVTQMGQEVILRCVPISNHLYFYWYRQILGQKVEFLVSFYNNEISEKSEIFDDQFSVERPDGSNFTLKIRSTKLEDSAMYFCASSLGQGAYNEQFFGPGTRLTVL.

This clone was found once. This chain uses TRBV27 with TRBJ2-7; D gene uncertain. Trimming took 3 bases from V and 3 from J, leaving 18 bases between them. CDR1 is MNHEY and CDR2 is SMNVEV in the germline V gene (reference sequence). The CDR3 is made up of 16 amino acids. CDR3 amino acids: CASSFGDVSGLYEQYF. DNA of the CDR3: TGTGCCAGCAGTTTCGGAGACGTGTCTGGCCTCTACGAGCAGTACTTC.

V usage is TRBV11-2 and J usage is TRBJ1-1, with TRBD1 as a possible D gene (5 bases). V was clipped by 2 bases and J by 0 bases, with 16 bases between them. Germline V CDR1 and CDR2: SGHAT, FQNNGV. There are 17 residues in the CDR3. The CDR3 DNA reads TGTGCCAGCAGCTTACGGACACGGACTATCATGAACACTGAAGCTTTCTTT. Translating it yields CASSLRTRTIMNTEAFF.

V is TRBV14 and J is TRBJ1-2; unclear D gene. Germline-derived CDR1 and CDR2 are SGHDN and FVKESK. V lost 4 bases and J 2 bases, leaving 8 bases between the germline ends. The CDR3 covers 13 residues. The CDR3 protein is CASSRVENYGYTF. CDR3 sequence (DNA): TGTGCCAGCAGCCGCGTGGAGAACTATGGCTACACCTTC.

The chain links TRBV29-1 to TRBJ2-7; 8 bases line up with TRBD2. With 5 bases clipped from V and 5 bases from J, the junction kept 8 bases outside the gene matches. The CDR3 runs to 13 residues. The germline V gene encodes CDR1 SQVTM and CDR2 ANQGSEA. The CDR3 loop is CSVPAGGINEQYF. CDR3 sequence (DNA): TGCAGCGTTCCCGCGGGGGGAATAAACGAGCAGTACTTC.

The V call is TRBV5-4, the J call TRBJ2-2; 9 nucleotides agree with TRBD2. This CDR3 is built from 15 residues. Germline loops: CDR1 SGHNT, CDR2 YYREEE (reference sequence). The V segment lost 4 bases and the J segment 5 bases; nucleotides outside the gene matches: 6. CDR3 sequence: CASSLSGRRTGELFF. The CDR3 DNA reads TGTGCCAGCAGCCTTAGCGGGAGACGAACCGGGGAGCTGTTTTTT. Supplemented by reference TRBV5-4 and TRBJ2-2, the full variable domain reads ETGVTQSPTHLIKTRGQQVTLRCSSQSGHNTVSWYQQALGQGPQFIFQYYREEENGRGNFPPRFSGLQFPNYSSELNVNALELDDSALYLCASSLSGRRTGELFFGEGSRLTVL.

The CDR3 loop is CASSSGGRETQYF. CDR3 DNA sequence: TGTGCCAGCAGCTCCGGGGGGAGAGAGACCCAGTACTTC. The J gene is TRBJ2-5, the V gene TRBV5-6; 7 bases agree with TRBD2. The CDR3 is made up of 13 amino acids. In germline, CDR1 is SGHDT, CDR2 YYEEEE. Trimming removed 3 bases from V and 4 bases from J; junction bases left unmatched: 3.

V and J are TRBV2 and TRBJ1-3; 8 nucleotides align to TRBD1. CDR1 and CDR2 (germline): SNHLY, FYNNEI. The ends lost 5 bases at V and 4 bases at J; junction bases unmatched: 7. The CDR3 is 15 residues long. CDR3 bases: TGTGCCAGCAGTACGGACAGGGTAATAGGAAACACCATATATTTT. Encoded protein: CASSTDRVIGNTIYF.

The V gene is TRBV6-5, the J gene TRBJ1-2; 7 positions agree with TRBD1. V trimming: 6 bases; J trimming: 4 bases; junction bases outside the gene matches: 8. CDR1 and CDR2 (germline): MNHEY, SVGAGI. The CDR3 has 14 residues. The CDR3 coding sequence is TGTGCCAGCAGCCCCGATGAGGGGGCCTATGGCTACACCTTC. It specifies CASSPDEGAYGYTF.

The chain recombines TRBV7-3 with TRBJ2-6; D uncertain. The V gene lost 1 base and the J gene lost 2 bases, with 6 bases spanning the gap. This CDR3 is built from 15 residues. Per germline, CDR1 SGHTA and CDR2 FQGTGA. This CDR3 is CASSLMETGANVLTF. DNA of the CDR3: TGTGCCAGCAGCTTAATGGAGACTGGGGCCAACGTCCTGACTTTC.

The V and J genes are TRBV15 and TRBJ2-7; D is perhaps TRBD2 (6 bases). The CDR3 has 15 residues. Germline lookup yields CDR1 LNHNV and CDR2 YYDKDF (reference sequence). Between the trimmed V and J ends, which lost 0 bases and 5 bases, there was a span of 14 bases. In DNA form, the CDR3 reads TGTGCCACCAGCAGAGACTATGGGGGAGGCAACGAGCAGTACTTC. Protein sequence: CATSRDYGGGNEQYF. Using reference TRBV15 and TRBJ2-7 for the parts outside the CDR3, the full variable domain is DAMVIQNPRYQVTQFGKPVTLSCSQTLNHNVMYWYQQKSSQAPKLLFHYYDKDFNNEADTPDNFQSRRPNTSFCFLDIRSPGLGDTAMYLCATSRDYGGGNEQYFGPGTRLTVT.

This chain joins TRBV9 and TRBJ1-5; TRBD1 might be the D (5 bases). Germline CDR1 is SGDLS and CDR2 is YYNGEE. V shed 0 bases and J shed 0 bases, with 13 bases lying between them. CDR3 length: 17 residues. CDR3 in DNA: TGTGCCAGCAGCGTAGGGACGGGGGGAGATAGCAATCAGCCCCAGCATTTT. Its translation: CASSVGTGGDSNQPQHF.